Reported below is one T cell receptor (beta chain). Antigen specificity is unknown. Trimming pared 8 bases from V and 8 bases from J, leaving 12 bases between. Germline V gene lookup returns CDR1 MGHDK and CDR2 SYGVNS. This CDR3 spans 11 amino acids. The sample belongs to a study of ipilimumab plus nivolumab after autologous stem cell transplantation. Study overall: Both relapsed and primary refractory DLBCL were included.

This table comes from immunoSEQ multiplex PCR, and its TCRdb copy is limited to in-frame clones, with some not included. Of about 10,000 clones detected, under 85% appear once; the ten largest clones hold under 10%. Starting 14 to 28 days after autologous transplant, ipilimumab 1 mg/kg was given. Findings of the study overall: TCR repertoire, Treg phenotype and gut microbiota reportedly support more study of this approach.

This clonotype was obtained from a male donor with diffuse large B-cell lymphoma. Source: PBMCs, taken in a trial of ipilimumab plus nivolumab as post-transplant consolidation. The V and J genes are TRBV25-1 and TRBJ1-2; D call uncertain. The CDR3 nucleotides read TGTGCCAGCTTCGACCGGGGAGGCTACACCTTC. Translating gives CASFDRGGYTF.